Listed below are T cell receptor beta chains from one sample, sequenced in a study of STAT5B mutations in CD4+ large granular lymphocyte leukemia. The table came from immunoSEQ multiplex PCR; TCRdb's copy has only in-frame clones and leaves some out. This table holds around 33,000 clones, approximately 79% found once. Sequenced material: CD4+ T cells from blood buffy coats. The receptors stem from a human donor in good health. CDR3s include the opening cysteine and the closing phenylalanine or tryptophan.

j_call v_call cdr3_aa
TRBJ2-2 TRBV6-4 CASSGTGNTGELFF
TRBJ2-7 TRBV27 CASRTRTSLQYF
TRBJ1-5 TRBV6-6 CASRKVRQGNNQPQHF
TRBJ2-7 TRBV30 CAWRLEGAGEQYF
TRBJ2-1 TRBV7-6 CASSARLAGAFEQFF
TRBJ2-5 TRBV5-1 CASSLGARGFEETQYF
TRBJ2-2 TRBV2 CASRLRTGGLGGELFF
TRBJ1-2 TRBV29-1 CSVEVQDGRGTFHGYTF
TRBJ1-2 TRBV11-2 CASSFEGYGYTF
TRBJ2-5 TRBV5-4 CASSLSVGQGGETQYF
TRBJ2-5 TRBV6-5 CASSSGLAGQQETQYF
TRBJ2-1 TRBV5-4 CASSPARGGYNEQFF
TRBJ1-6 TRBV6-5 CASSYESYNSPLHF
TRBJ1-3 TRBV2 CASRGQGVSGNTIYF
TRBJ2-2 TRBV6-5 CASSFRTSGRTGELFF
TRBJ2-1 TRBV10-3 CAISVGLHNEQFF
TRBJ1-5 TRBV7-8 CASSPWADRLIQPQHF
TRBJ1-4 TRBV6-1 CAIQGRENEKLFF
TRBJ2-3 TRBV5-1 CASSLWSSGGFADTQYF
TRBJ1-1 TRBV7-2 CASSFSPDTEAFF
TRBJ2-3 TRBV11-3 CASSTPDRGLGTDTQYF
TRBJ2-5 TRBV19 CASSMTRGVTQYF
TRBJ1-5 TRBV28 CASSQTGGSQPQHF
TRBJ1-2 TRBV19 CASSFLQKAIYGYTF
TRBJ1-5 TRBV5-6 CASSLNRLVNQPQHF
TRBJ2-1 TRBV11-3 CASSLGARTSYNEQFF